This T cell receptor (beta chain) was retrieved from a study of cytomegalovirus exposure and HLA in healthy donors. General study findings and limits: Later analysis demonstrated an association between a missense DCLRE1C variant and TCR beta V- and J-gene trimming.

Germline V gene sequence: CDR1 WNHNN, CDR2 SYGVQD (reference sequence). The CDR3 is 15 residues long. V shed 8 bases and J shed 1 base, with 15 bases lying between them. Note on this clone: What it binds is unknown.

60 Vbeta and 13 Jbeta primers were used in PCR. Using immunoSEQ multiplex PCR, the repertoire was profiled, and TCRdb retains in-frame clones only, with some absent. The sample holds about 92,000 clones, roughly 80% seen once. The chain combines TRBV10-1 with TRBJ2-4; D ambiguous. Material for sequencing was PBMCs. The clonotype was recovered from a girl aged 2 to 9 in good health and CMV-seropositive. The CDR3 region is CASFLPGRAKNIQYF. The CDR3 DNA sequence: TGCGCCAGCTTCCTGCCCGGCAGGGCCAAAAACATTCAGTACTTC.